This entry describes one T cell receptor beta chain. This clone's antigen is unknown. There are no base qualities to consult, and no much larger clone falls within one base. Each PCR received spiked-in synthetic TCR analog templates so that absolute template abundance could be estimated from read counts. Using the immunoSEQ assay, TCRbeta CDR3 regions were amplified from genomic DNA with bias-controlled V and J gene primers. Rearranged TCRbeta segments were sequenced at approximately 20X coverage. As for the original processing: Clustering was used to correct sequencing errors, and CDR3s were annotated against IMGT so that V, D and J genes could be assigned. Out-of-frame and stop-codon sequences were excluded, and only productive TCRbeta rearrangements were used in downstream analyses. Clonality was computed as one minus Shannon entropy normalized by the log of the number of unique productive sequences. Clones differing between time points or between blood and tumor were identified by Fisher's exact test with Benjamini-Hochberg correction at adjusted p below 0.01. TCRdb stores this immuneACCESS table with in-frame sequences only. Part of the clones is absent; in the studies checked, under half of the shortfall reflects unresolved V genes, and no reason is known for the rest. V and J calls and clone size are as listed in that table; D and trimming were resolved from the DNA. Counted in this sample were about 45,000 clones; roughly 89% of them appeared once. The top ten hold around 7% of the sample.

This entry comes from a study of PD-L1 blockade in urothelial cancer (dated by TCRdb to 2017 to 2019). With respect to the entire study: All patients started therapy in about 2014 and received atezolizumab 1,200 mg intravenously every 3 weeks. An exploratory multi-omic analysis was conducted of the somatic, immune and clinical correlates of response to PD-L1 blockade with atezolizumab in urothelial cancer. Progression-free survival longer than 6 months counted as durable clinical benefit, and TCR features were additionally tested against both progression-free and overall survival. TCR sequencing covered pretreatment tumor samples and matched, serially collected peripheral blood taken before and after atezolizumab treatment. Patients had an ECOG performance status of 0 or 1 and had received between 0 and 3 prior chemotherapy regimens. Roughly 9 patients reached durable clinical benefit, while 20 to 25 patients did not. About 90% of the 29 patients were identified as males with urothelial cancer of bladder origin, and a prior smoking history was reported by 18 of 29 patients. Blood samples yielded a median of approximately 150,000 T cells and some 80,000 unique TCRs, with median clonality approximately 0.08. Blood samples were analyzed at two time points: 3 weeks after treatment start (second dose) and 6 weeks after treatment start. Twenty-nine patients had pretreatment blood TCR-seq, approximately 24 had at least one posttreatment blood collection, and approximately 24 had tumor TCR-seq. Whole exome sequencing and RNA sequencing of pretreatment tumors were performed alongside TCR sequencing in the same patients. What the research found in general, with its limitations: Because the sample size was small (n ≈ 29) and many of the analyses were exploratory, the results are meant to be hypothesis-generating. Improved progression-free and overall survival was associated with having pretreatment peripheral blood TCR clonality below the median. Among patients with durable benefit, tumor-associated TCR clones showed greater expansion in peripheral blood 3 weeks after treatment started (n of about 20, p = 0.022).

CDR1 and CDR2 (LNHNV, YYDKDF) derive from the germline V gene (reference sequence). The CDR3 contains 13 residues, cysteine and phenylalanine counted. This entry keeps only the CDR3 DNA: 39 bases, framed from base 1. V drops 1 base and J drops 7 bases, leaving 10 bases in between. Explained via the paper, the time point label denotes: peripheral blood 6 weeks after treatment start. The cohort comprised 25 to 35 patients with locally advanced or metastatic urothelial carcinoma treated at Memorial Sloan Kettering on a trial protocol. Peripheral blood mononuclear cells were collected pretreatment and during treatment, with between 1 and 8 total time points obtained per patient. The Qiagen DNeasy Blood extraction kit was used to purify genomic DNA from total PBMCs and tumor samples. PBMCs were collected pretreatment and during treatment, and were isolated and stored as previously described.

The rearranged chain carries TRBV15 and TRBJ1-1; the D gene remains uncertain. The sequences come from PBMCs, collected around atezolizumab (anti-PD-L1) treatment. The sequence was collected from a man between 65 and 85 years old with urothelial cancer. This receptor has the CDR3 CATSRAAGHEAFF. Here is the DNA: TGTGCCACCAGCAGAGCGGCGGGTCATGAAGCTTTCTTT.